These 15 T cell receptor beta chains originate from one sample sequenced in a study of T cells in Graves' hyperthyroidism and ophthalmopathy. Using RNA transcripts as the source, TCR beta CDR3 regions were amplified. HTBI primers were used for first-round RT-PCR of the TCR CDR3. TCRdb fed the multiplex PCR reads into MiXCR, producing one record per CDR3 protein. Of a few hundred thousand distinct CDR3 sequences listed, less than 20% are singletons. Source material: blood. Receptors were obtained from a woman aged 45-60 years with Graves' hyperthyroidism.

The chain employs TRBV18 and TRBJ2-7; D tentatively reads TRBD1 or TRBD2 (5 bases each). Looked up from germline, CDR1 is KGHSH and CDR2 is LQKENI. This CDR3 has 15 residues. Trimming took off 3 bases at V and 4 bases at J, with 16 bases between the two ends. In DNA, the CDR3 is TGTGCCAGCTCACCGACGTCCGGGACGAAGTACGAGCAGTACTTC. This encodes CASSPTSGTKYEQYF.

This clonotype was counted many times. This chain connects TRBV27 to TRBJ2-7; 7 nucleotides align to TRBD1. CDR1 and CDR2 (germline): MNHEY, SMNVEV (reference sequence). This CDR3 spans 16 amino acids. The V and J ends lost 5 bases and 2 bases, in that order; junction bases with no gene match: 12. CDR3 sequence (DNA): TGTGCCAGCAGTCTCAGCTCCGGGACAGTCCCCTACGAGCAGTACTTC. Its translation is CASSLSSGTVPYEQYF.

This clonotype was observed a single time. The rearrangement joins TRBV11-2 to TRBJ2-7; 7 nucleotides agree with TRBD2. The germline V gene encodes CDR1 SGHAT and CDR2 FQNNGV. Germline trimming cut 5 bases from V and 4 bases from J; bases unmatched to any gene: 14. The CDR3 covers 16 residues. CDR3 DNA sequence: TGTGCCAGCAGCCAAGGGCCGGGACTACTAACATACGAGCAGTACTTC. Amino acids: CASSQGPGLLTYEQYF.

V usage is TRBV6-5 and J usage is TRBJ1-2, with 9 bases that match TRBD1. V shed 2 bases and J 6 bases; nucleotides not matched to a gene: 4. From germline, CDR1 is MNHEY and CDR2 SVGAGI. The CDR3 runs to 14 residues. The CDR3 DNA reads as TGTGCCAGCAGTTACGAGAGACAGGGGGATGGCTACACCTTC. Its translation is CASSYERQGDGYTF.

This clonotype was recorded many times. The chain has TRBV6-1 and TRBJ1-1; 8 nucleotides agree with TRBD1. Germline loops: CDR1 MNHNS, CDR2 SASEGT. CDR3 length equals 14 residues. J was trimmed by 1 base and V by 6 bases; bases with no gene match: 4. The CDR3 sequence: CASSRDRGNTEAFF. CDR3 nucleotides: TGTGCCAGCAGCCGAGACAGGGGGAACACTGAAGCTTTCTTT.

This clonotype occurred many times. The CDR3 is CASSLGGTGLEQYF. The CDR3, as DNA: TGCGCCAGCAGCTTGGGGGGGACTGGGCTCGAGCAGTACTTC. The chain couples TRBV5-1 to TRBJ2-7; a possible D gene is TRBD2 (6 bases). This CDR3 has 14 residues. Trimming took off 0 bases at V and 6 bases at J, with 13 bases between the two ends. Looked up from germline, CDR1 is SGHRS and CDR2 is YFSETQ.

In this sample, this clonotype turned up many times. The chain is built from TRBV13 and TRBJ1-1; TRBD1 agrees at 8 bases. Trimming cost V 5 bases and J 3 bases; bases outside gene matches: 8. CDR1 is PRHDT, CDR2 FYEKMQ, per germline (reference sequence). The CDR3 is 15 amino acids. DNA for the CDR3: TGTGCCAGCAGCGCTGACAGGGGATCGGACACTGAAGCTTTCTTT. Translating gives CASSADRGSDTEAFF.

This clonotype came up a few times. This chain uses TRBV2 with TRBJ2-3; 7 bases agree with TRBD2. V lost 2 bases to trimming and J lost 2 bases; unmatched junction nucleotides: 7. CDR3 length equals 16 residues. CDR1 and CDR2 from the germline V gene are SNHLY and FYNNEI. In DNA form, the CDR3 reads TGTGCCAGCAGTGAATTGGCTAGCGGAACCACAGATACGCAGTATTTT. It yields the protein CASSELASGTTDTQYF.

This clonotype was observed at least ten times. This chain connects TRBV12-3 or TRBV12-4 to TRBJ1-5; 8 bases are a match to TRBD1. The CDR3 spans 16 residues. V shed 3 bases, J shed 1 base, and the junction held 5 bases outside the gene matches. CDR3 residues: CASSFGQGVSNQPQHF. The DNA for the CDR3 is TGTGCCAGCAGTTTCGGACAGGGTGTCAGCAATCAGCCCCAGCATTTT.

About this clonotype itself: A much larger clone is a single base away; this may be a read error. J is TRBJ2-7 and V is TRBV2, with TRBD2 matching 9 bases. This CDR3 has 14 amino acids. V was pared by 5 bases and J by 2 bases, with 4 bases of the junction left unmatched. Germline values: CDR1 SNHLY, CDR2 FYNNEI. In nucleotides, the CDR3 is TGTGCCAGCAGTCAGGCTAGCGGGACCTACGAGCAGTACTTC. It is translated as CASSQASGTYEQYF.

The rearrangement uses TRBV27 and TRBJ2-5; 13 bases are a match to TRBD2. Germline trimming cut 6 bases from V and 5 bases from J; bases unmatched to any gene: 6. CDR3 length equals 15 residues. CDR1 is MNHEY and CDR2 is SMNVEV in the germline V gene (reference sequence). The CDR3 DNA sequence: TGTGCCAGCAGCCCGACTAGCGGGAGGTGGGAGACCCAGTACTTC. Protein: CASSPTSGRWETQYF.

This clonotype was observed many times. The chain combines TRBV10-1 with TRBJ2-5; 9 bases map to TRBD1. V lost 2 bases to trimming and J lost 2 bases; unmatched junction nucleotides: 6. Per the germline V gene, CDR1 is WNHNN and CDR2 is SYGVQD (reference sequence). The CDR3 totals 16 residues. CDR3 amino acids: CASSEGPGQGQETQYF. The CDR3 bases are TGCGCCAGCAGTGAGGGTCCCGGACAGGGGCAAGAGACCCAGTACTTC.

This clonotype came up a few times. The chain links TRBV29-1 to TRBJ2-7; 9 bases match TRBD2. The V segment lost 6 bases and the J segment 1 base; nucleotides outside the gene matches: 7. In germline, CDR1 is SQVTM, CDR2 ANQGSEA. This CDR3 is 14 amino acids long. The CDR3 reads CSVLDSGSSYEQYF. CDR3 coding DNA: TGCAGCGTCTTAGATAGCGGGAGTTCCTACGAGCAGTACTTC.

On this clonotype: Given a much more abundant clone one base away, this may be a read error. This chain uses TRBV28 with TRBJ1-2; D might be TRBD1 (5 bases). The CDR3 runs to 13 residues. Per germline, CDR1 MDHEN and CDR2 SYDVKM. DNA of the CDR3: TGTGCCAGCAGTCGAGACAGTGTCTATGGCTACATCTTC. It is translated as CASSRDSVYGYIF.

CDR3 region: CAWTVGHSSYNEQFF. DNA for the CDR3: TGTGCCTGGACCGTGGGACATAGCTCCTACAATGAGCAGTTCTTC. The rearrangement uses TRBV30 and TRBJ2-1; D possibly corresponds to TRBD1 (6 bases). The germline CDR1 and CDR2 sequences are GTSNPN and SVGIG (reference sequence). Trimming removed 4 bases at V and 0 bases at J, with 13 bases between. The CDR3 is 15 amino acids.